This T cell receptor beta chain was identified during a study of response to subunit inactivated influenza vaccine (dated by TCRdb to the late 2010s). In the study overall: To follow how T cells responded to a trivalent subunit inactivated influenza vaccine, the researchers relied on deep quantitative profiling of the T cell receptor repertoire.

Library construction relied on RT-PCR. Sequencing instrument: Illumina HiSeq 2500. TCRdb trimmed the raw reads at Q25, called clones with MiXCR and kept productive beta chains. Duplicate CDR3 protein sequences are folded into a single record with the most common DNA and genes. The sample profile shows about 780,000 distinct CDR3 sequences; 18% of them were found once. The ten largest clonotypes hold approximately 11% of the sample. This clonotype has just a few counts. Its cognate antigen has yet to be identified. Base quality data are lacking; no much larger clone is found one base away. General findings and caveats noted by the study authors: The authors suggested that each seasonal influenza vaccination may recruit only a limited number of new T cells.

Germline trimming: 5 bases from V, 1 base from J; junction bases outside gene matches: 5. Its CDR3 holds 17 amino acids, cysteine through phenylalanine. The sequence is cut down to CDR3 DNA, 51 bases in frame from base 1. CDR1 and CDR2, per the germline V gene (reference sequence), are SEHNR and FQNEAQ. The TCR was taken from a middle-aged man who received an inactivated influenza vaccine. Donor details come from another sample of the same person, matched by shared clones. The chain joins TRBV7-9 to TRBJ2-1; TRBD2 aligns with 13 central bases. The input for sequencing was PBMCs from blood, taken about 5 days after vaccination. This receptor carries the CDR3 CASSHRTSGSSYNEQFF. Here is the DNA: TGTGCCAGCAGCCATAGGACTAGCGGGAGTTCCTACAATGAGCAGTTCTTC.